Below are 18 T cell receptor beta chains sequenced from a single sample in a study of cytomegalovirus exposure and HLA in healthy donors (dated by TCRdb to the late 2010s). The library relied on the immunoSEQ multiplex PCR assay. Held by TCRdb, this immuneACCESS table contains in-frame sequences only and omits some clones. Under half of the omission traces to an unresolved V gene where checked; the cause of the rest is unknown. This sample gives 65,000 or so clones in total; about 90% of them show up just once. 1% to 1.5% of the sample is in the top ten clones. Sequenced sample: PBMCs. These receptors came from a woman between 18 and 29 years old in good health and CMV-seronegative.

This clone showed up just once. The genes are TRBV5-1 and TRBJ2-5; 11 bases fit TRBD2. Germline-derived CDR1 and CDR2 are SGHRS and YFSETQ. V dropped 4 bases and J dropped 7; count of bases not matched to a gene: 6. The CDR3 is 14 amino acids. The CDR3 loop is CASSTLAGEGTQYF. In nucleotides, the CDR3 is TGCGCCAGCAGCACACTAGCGGGAGAAGGGACCCAGTACTTC.

The rearrangement joins TRBV14 to TRBJ1-2; no definite D call. Trimming took 0 bases from V and 7 from J, leaving 15 bases between them. The CDR3 spans 15 residues. Germline CDR1 SGHDN, CDR2 FVKESK. Here the CDR3 DNA reads TGTGCCAGCAGCCAAGATCGGGGAGGGAGGGCTGGCTACACCTTC. Protein: CASSQDRGGRAGYTF.

The chain links TRBV18 to TRBJ2-3; a possible D gene is TRBD1 (5 bases). V gave up 6 bases and J gave up 0 bases, with 13 bases separating them. This CDR3 has 15 residues. Germline-derived CDR1 and CDR2 are KGHSH and LQKENI. CDR3 coding DNA: TGTGCCAGCTCCGCTGGGGCTAGAAGCACAGATACGCAGTATTTT. This codes for CASSAGARSTDTQYF. The whole variable domain, remainder taken from reference TRBV18 and TRBJ2-3, is NAGVMQNPRHLVRRRGQEARLRCSPMKGHSHVYWYRQLPEEGLKFMVYLQKENIIDESGMPKERFSAEFPKEGPSILRIQQVVRGDSAAYFCASSAGARSTDTQYFGPGTRLTVL.

The J gene is TRBJ1-1, the V gene TRBV28; TRBD1 matches 7 bases. Unmatched junction bases numbered 9, after V lost 5 bases and J lost 6 bases. Per germline, CDR1 MDHEN and CDR2 SYDVKM. CDR3 length: 14 residues. The CDR3 coding sequence is TGTGCCAGCAGTCAGGGGCCAACAGGGGCTGAAGCTTTCTTT. Translation: CASSQGPTGAEAFF. Full variable domain (remainder filled in from reference TRBV28 and TRBJ1-1): DVKVTQSSRYLVKRTGEKVFLECVQDMDHENMFWYRQDPGLGLRLIYFSYDVKMKEKGDIPEGYSVSREKKERFSLILESASTNQTSMYLCASSQGPTGAEAFFGQGTRLTVV.

The chain is built from TRBV9 and TRBJ2-6, with D possibly matching TRBD2 (6 bases). V was cut by 2 bases and J by 1 base, with 7 bases left in between. This CDR3 region has 15 residues. Germline V gene data show CDR1 as SGDLS and CDR2 as YYNGEE. In DNA, the CDR3 is TGTGCCAGCAGCGTTGGGAGGTCTGGGGCCAACGTCCTGACTTTC. Protein product: CASSVGRSGANVLTF.

V is TRBV19 and J is TRBJ1-2; D perhaps matches TRBD1 (5 bases). Germline V gene data show CDR1 as LNHDA and CDR2 as SQIVND (reference sequence). Deletions cut 4 bases from V and 9 bases from J, with 12 bases between. The CDR3 contains 12 residues. CDR3 nucleotides: TGTGCCAGTAGTACGGCGCAGGGTAGCTACACCTTC. It is translated as CASSTAQGSYTF.

DNA of the CDR3: TGTGCCAGCAGTGAGACGGGAAACCGCACAGATACGCAGTATTTT. Translating it yields CASSETGNRTDTQYF. V usage is TRBV25-1 and J usage is TRBJ2-3; tentatively, D is TRBD2 (5 bases). V lost 3 bases, J lost 1 base, and 11 bases lay in between. The CDR3 length is 15 residues. CDR1 MGHDK and CDR2 SYGVNS come from the germline V gene.

Only one count was recorded for this clone. This sequence joins TRBV10-3 and TRBJ2-7; 11 bases match TRBD1. Germline V lookup: CDR1 ENHRY, CDR2 SYGVKD. Trimming cost V 10 bases and J 1 base; bases outside gene matches: 3. This CDR3 comprises 13 residues. DNA for the CDR3: TGTGCCACCAGGGACAGGGGGTCCTACGAGCAGTACTTC. This sequence encodes CATRDRGSYEQYF.

The rearrangement uses TRBV13 and TRBJ2-1, with TRBD1 matching 8 bases. With V trimmed by 0 bases and J by 7 bases, 8 bases remained unmatched. Per the germline V gene, CDR1 is PRHDT and CDR2 is FYEKMQ (reference sequence). CDR3 length equals 16 residues. CDR3 residues: CASSLGRQGARNEQFF. The CDR3 DNA reads TGTGCCAGCAGCTTAGGAAGGCAGGGGGCCAGGAATGAGCAGTTCTTC.

The V and J genes are TRBV9 and TRBJ1-6; 9 bases agree with TRBD1. Trimming at V came to 1 base and at J to 7 bases, leaving 3 bases not matched to a gene. Per the germline V gene, CDR1 is SGDLS and CDR2 is YYNGEE. There are 15 residues in the CDR3. CDR3 DNA sequence: TGTGCCAGCAGCGTATTGGGACAGGGAAATTCACCCCTCCACTTT. This encodes CASSVLGQGNSPLHF. Using reference TRBV9 and TRBJ1-6 for the parts outside the CDR3, the full variable domain is DSGVTQTPKHLITATGQRVTLRCSPRSGDLSVYWYQQSLDQGLQFLIQYYNGEERAKGNILERFSAQQFPDLHSELNLSSLELGDSALYFCASSVLGQGNSPLHFGNGTRLTVT.

The genes are TRBV6-5 and TRBJ2-1; the match to TRBD2 covers 8 bases. Unmatched junction bases numbered 4, after V lost 0 bases and J lost 3 bases. The CDR3 is made up of 16 amino acids. Per the germline V gene, CDR1 is MNHEY and CDR2 is SVGAGI. The DNA for the CDR3 is TGTGCCAGCAGTTACTCGAAGGGACTAGACTACAATGAGCAGTTCTTC. Its protein is CASSYSKGLDYNEQFF.

This rearrangement joins TRBV15 to TRBJ2-3; 9 nucleotides line up with TRBD2. CDR3 length: 18 residues. In germline, CDR1 is LNHNV, CDR2 YYDKDF (reference sequence). After removal of 0 bases from V and 4 bases from J, the junction contained 11 bases not matched to a gene. The CDR3 here is CATSRDLGRGGLADTQYF. CDR3 in DNA: TGTGCCACCAGCAGAGATCTGGGGCGGGGGGGCCTCGCAGATACGCAGTATTTT.

This chain joins TRBV4-3 and TRBJ1-2; TRBD1 agrees at 9 bases. The germline gives CDR1 LGHNA, CDR2 YSLEER. The trim removed 3 bases at V and 8 bases at J, leaving 13 bases unmatched. This CDR3 has 16 residues. CDR3 sequence reads: CASSQRLADRGRGYTF. CDR3 DNA sequence: TGCGCCAGCAGCCAGCGGCTCGCGGACAGGGGAAGAGGCTACACCTTC.

The CDR3 sequence: CSVESRAGWTQYF. The CDR3 DNA follows: TGCAGCGTTGAAAGTAGGGCGGGTTGGACCCAGTACTTC. The chain employs TRBV29-1 and TRBJ2-5; maybe TRBD2 (5 bases). The CDR3 is 13 amino acids. The germline CDR1 and CDR2 sequences are SQVTM and ANQGSEA. V lost 2 bases to trimming and J lost 7 bases, with 14 bases between them.

This clone was seen a single time. Germline and junction disagree at one end, which may indicate a read error. This chain links TRBV11-3 with TRBJ1-1; 7 bases agree with TRBD1. Per the germline V gene, CDR1 is SGHNT and CDR2 is YENEEA. The CDR3 spans 14 residues. CDR3 bases: TGTGCCAGCAGGCCAGGGGGACACGGACCTGATGCTTTCTTT. This translates into CASRPGGHGPDAFF.

This rearrangement joins TRBV9 to TRBJ1-2, with D possibly TRBD1 on 6 matching bases. Per germline, CDR1 SGDLS and CDR2 YYNGEE. Trimming shortened V by 4 bases and J by 4 bases, and 14 bases separated the two germline ends. The CDR3 is made up of 14 amino acids. The CDR3 is CASSSGVHRYGYTF. The CDR3, as DNA: TGTGCCAGCAGCTCAGGGGTTCATCGCTATGGCTACACCTTC.

The chain joins TRBV6-5 to TRBJ1-5, with 7 bases aligning to TRBD1. Per the germline V gene, CDR1 is MNHEY and CDR2 is SVGAGI. J gave up 2 bases and V 2 bases, and 3 bases lay outside the gene matches. CDR3 size: 15 residues. Written as DNA, the CDR3 is TGTGCCAGCAGTTACGACAGGGCTGGCAATCAGCCCCAGCATTTT. Its protein is CASSYDRAGNQPQHF.

The rearrangement joins TRBV11-2 to TRBJ2-7; 8 bases are shared with TRBD1. This CDR3 contains 14 residues. The germline V gene has CDR1 SGHAT and CDR2 FQNNGV. Losses at the gene ends were 5 bases for V and 2 bases for J; bases not matched to a gene: 5. CDR3 in amino acids: CASSPGTGAYEQYF. In nucleotides, the CDR3 is TGTGCCAGCAGCCCGGGGACAGGAGCCTACGAGCAGTACTTC.